Listed here are 29 T cell receptor beta chains from one sample, sequenced in a study of blood T cell repertoires in COVID-19. TCRdb's copy holds only in-frame clones and misses some; the assay was immunoSEQ multiplex PCR. This table holds about 150,000 clones, over 70% found once. The material sequenced was peripheral blood. These receptors all come from a man aged 50 or older with active COVID-19.

This clone has more than one count but fewer than ten. The chain is built from TRBV9 and TRBJ2-5; D unclear. Trimming removed 0 bases at V and 5 bases at J, with 8 bases between. The germline V gene encodes CDR1 SGDLS and CDR2 YYNGEE. The CDR3 loop spans 13 amino acids. The CDR3 is CASSVAGRETQYF. CDR3 sequence (DNA): TGTGCCAGCAGCGTAGCTGGTCGGGAGACCCAGTACTTC.

The chain is built from TRBV10-3 and TRBJ1-1; 7 bases line up with TRBD1. This CDR3 contains 15 residues. The germline CDR1 and CDR2 sequences are ENHRY and SYGVKD. V dropped 3 bases and J dropped 1; count of bases not matched to a gene: 5. The CDR3 bases are TGTGCCATCAGTGATGGAGGGGGCTCGAACACTGAAGCTTTCTTT. It yields the protein CAISDGGGSNTEAFF.

The chain uses TRBV30 and TRBJ1-1; D not resolved. The germline V and J ends were trimmed by 0 bases and 8 bases, with 7 bases remaining between them. The CDR3 runs to 11 residues. Germline CDR1 and CDR2: GTSNPN and SVGIG (reference sequence). Here the CDR3 DNA reads TGTGCCTGGAGTGTCAGGAAGGAAGCTTTCTTT. Protein product: CAWSVRKEAFF.

Remarks on this clone: The germline gene is not matched at one end of the junction; a read error may be the cause. V is TRBV12-5 and J is TRBJ1-1, with a possible D match to TRBD1 (6 bases). Germline CDR1 is LGHNT and CDR2 is FRNRAP. This CDR3 is built from 15 residues. The CDR3 loop is CASGLGIGWDTEAFF. The CDR3 DNA reads as TGTGCTAGTGGTTTGGGAATTGGTTGGGACACAGAAGCTTTCTTT.

The rearrangement joins TRBV9 to TRBJ2-7; TRBD2 might be the D (5 bases). Germline assignment: CDR1 SGDLS and CDR2 YYNGEE. The CDR3 extends over 14 amino acids. The V gene lost 3 bases and the J gene lost 6 bases, with 16 bases spanning the gap. The CDR3 loop reads CASSAPGLASEQYF. The DNA for the CDR3 is TGTGCCAGCAGCGCCCCGGGCCTAGCCTCCGAGCAGTACTTC.

The genes are TRBV4-3 and TRBJ2-7; TRBD2 aligns across 10 bases. Trimming took 3 bases from V and 0 from J; bases not matched to a gene: 2. The CDR3 spans 15 residues. Per the germline V gene, CDR1 is LGHNA and CDR2 is YSLEER. The CDR3 loop reads CASSQGLAFSYEQYF. Here the CDR3 DNA reads TGCGCCAGCAGCCAGGGACTAGCGTTCTCCTACGAGCAGTACTTC.

V is TRBV5-1 and J is TRBJ1-3, with D unclear. V dropped 1 base and J dropped 3 bases, with 5 bases sitting between them. Germline V gene lookup returns CDR1 SGHRS and CDR2 YFSETQ. The CDR3 consists of 13 residues. As DNA, the CDR3 is TGCGCCAGCAGCTTGCCCAGTGGAAACACCATATATTTT. It translates to CASSLPSGNTIYF.

V gene TRBV4-2 combines with J gene TRBJ2-7; 7 bases fit TRBD1. The CDR3 is 16 residues long. The V gene end was trimmed by 0 bases and the J gene end by 3 bases; junction bases not matched to a gene: 8. The germline V gene has CDR1 LGHNA and CDR2 YNFKEQ. The CDR3 sequence is CASSQDRGTEGYEQYF. The CDR3 DNA sequence: TGTGCCAGCAGCCAAGATAGAGGGACAGAGGGCTACGAGCAGTACTTC.

This clone appeared once. V usage is TRBV29-1 and J usage is TRBJ2-7; 8 nucleotides align to TRBD2. The V gene end was trimmed by 1 base and the J gene end by 5 bases; junction bases not matched to a gene: 4. Germline CDR1 SQVTM, CDR2 ANQGSEA. The CDR3 has 13 residues. CDR3 sequence reads: CSVEGPGGHEQYF. The CDR3 nucleotides are TGCAGCGTTGAAGGCCCGGGGGGGCACGAGCAGTACTTC.

This chain connects TRBV3-1 (or the pseudogene TRBV3-2) to TRBJ2-3; TRBD2 matches at 8 bases. CDR3 length equals 16 residues. The V gene end was trimmed by 4 bases and the J gene end by 0 bases; junction bases not matched to a gene: 6. The germline CDR1 and CDR2 sequences are LGHDT and YNNKEL (reference sequence). CDR3 sequence (DNA): TGTGCCAGCAGCCCCCGAACGGGGGGGAGCACAGATACGCAGTATTTT. Amino acids: CASSPRTGGSTDTQYF.

This clone was recorded once. The gene calls are TRBV29-1 and TRBJ1-4; unclear D gene. The CDR3 runs 13 residues. Deletions cut 4 bases from V and 5 bases from J, with 11 bases between. Germline loops: CDR1 SQVTM, CDR2 ANQGSEA. In DNA, the CDR3 is TGCAGCGTTGCCTCAGGACTGAATGAAAAACTGTTTTTT. This encodes CSVASGLNEKLFF.

The chain is built from TRBV12-5 and TRBJ1-4; D unresolved. V was cut by 4 bases and J by 5 bases, with 8 bases left in between. Germline assignment: CDR1 LGHNT and CDR2 FRNRAP. The CDR3 is 13 residues long. DNA for the CDR3: TGTGCTAGTGGTTATCCAGAAAATGAAAAACTGTTTTTT. Amino acids: CASGYPENEKLFF.

This clone was detected a few times. This chain uses TRBV6-5 with TRBJ1-2; 7 bases are shared with TRBD1. This CDR3 contains 13 residues. Germline loops: CDR1 MNHEY, CDR2 SVGAGI. V gave up 6 bases and J gave up 7 bases; unmatched junction bases: 8. As DNA, the CDR3 is TGTGCCAGCAGGCCGATGGCAGGGGGTGGCTACACCTTC. It is translated as CASRPMAGGGYTF.

This rearrangement joins TRBV28 to TRBJ1-5; 8 bases fit TRBD1. The CDR3 length is 16 residues. The ends lost 5 bases at V and 6 bases at J; junction bases unmatched: 12. Germline values: CDR1 MDHEN, CDR2 SYDVKM. CDR3 amino acids: CASSLWGRQGIQPQHF. DNA for the CDR3: TGTGCCAGCAGTCTTTGGGGGAGACAGGGGATTCAGCCCCAGCATTTT.

The V gene is TRBV5-4, the J gene TRBJ1-1, with 8 nucleotides matching TRBD1. J gave up 1 base and V 3 bases, and 8 bases lay outside the gene matches. The length of the CDR3 is 16 residues. Germline CDR1 SGHNT, CDR2 YYREEE (reference sequence). In nucleotides, the CDR3 is TGTGCCAGCAGCTCAAGAGGACAGGGACCGAACACTGAAGCTTTCTTT. Protein: CASSSRGQGPNTEAFF. The full variable domain, rest sourced from reference TRBV5-4 and TRBJ1-1, is ETGVTQSPTHLIKTRGQQVTLRCSSQSGHNTVSWYQQALGQGPQFIFQYYREEENGRGNFPPRFSGLQFPNYSSELNVNALELDDSALYLCASSSRGQGPNTEAFFGQGTRLTVV.

The chain joins TRBV23-1 to TRBJ1-5, with D unclear. TRBV23-1 is an ORF; its function is uncertain. This CDR3 spans 16 amino acids. V was pared by 0 bases and J by 5 bases, with 14 bases between. CDR3 nucleotides: TGCGCCAGCAGTCAATCGGTCCGAGGGATCGATCAGCCCCAGCATTTT. As protein: CASSQSVRGIDQPQHF.

This clone is a singleton in its sample. The rearrangement links TRBV4-2 to TRBJ1-6; D possibly corresponds to TRBD1 (5 bases). V was trimmed by 2 bases and J by 0 bases, leaving 8 bases between them. The CDR3 is 16 amino acids. Looked up from germline, CDR1 is LGHNA and CDR2 is YNFKEQ. This CDR3 reads CASSQTGSSYNSPLHF. CDR3 DNA: TGTGCCAGCAGCCAAACAGGTAGCTCCTATAATTCACCCCTCCACTTT.

This chain joins TRBV4-3 and TRBJ2-5; a weak D match, TRBD1 (5 bases). The germline V and J ends were trimmed by 4 bases and 5 bases, with 17 bases remaining between them. The CDR3 is made up of 15 amino acids. Germline V gene data show CDR1 as LGHNA and CDR2 as YSLEER. Written as DNA, the CDR3 is TGCGCCAGCAGCCTCTCTCTTGGGGCAGGGGAGACCCAGTACTTC. Translated, it gives CASSLSLGAGETQYF.

This clone was counted between two and nine times. The CDR3 reads CASGWEGNEQFF. The CDR3 DNA sequence: TGTGCCAGCGGTTGGGAGGGCAATGAGCAGTTCTTC. The rearrangement joins TRBV12-3 or TRBV12-4 to TRBJ2-1, with 7 bases fitting TRBD2. V gave up 8 bases and J gave up 6 bases; unmatched junction bases: 4. The CDR3 spans 12 residues.

This sequence joins TRBV19 and TRBJ2-3, with TRBD2 matching 10 bases. The CDR3 consists of 16 residues. Germline V gene sequence: CDR1 LNHDA, CDR2 SQIVND (reference sequence). V was clipped by 4 bases and J by 4 bases; unmatched bases: 8. This CDR3 is CASSNPAGGSADTQYF. Here the CDR3 DNA reads TGTGCCAGTAGTAATCCAGCGGGGGGGAGCGCAGATACGCAGTATTTT.

In its sample, this clone was seen a few times. The gene calls are TRBV9 and TRBJ2-3, with D uncertain. CDR3 length: 14 residues. V gave up 0 bases and J gave up 8 bases, with 13 bases separating them. Germline assignment: CDR1 SGDLS and CDR2 YYNGEE. The CDR3 sequence: CASSVDPLTGTQYF. DNA for the CDR3: TGTGCCAGCAGCGTAGATCCCTTGACGGGTACGCAGTATTTT.

The chain is built from TRBV5-4 and TRBJ2-3; 9 nucleotides agree with TRBD2. The CDR3 has 16 residues. Looked up from germline, CDR1 is SGHNT and CDR2 is YYREEE (reference sequence). V dropped 0 bases and J dropped 1; count of bases not matched to a gene: 3. CDR3 DNA sequence: TGTGCCAGCAGCTTGGAGCAGCGGGGGGGCACAGATACGCAGTATTTT. It specifies CASSLEQRGGTDTQYF.

The chain uses TRBV19 and TRBJ2-5; 8 bases fit TRBD2. This CDR3 has 12 residues. With 8 bases clipped from V and 5 bases from J, the junction kept 4 bases outside the gene matches. The germline gives CDR1 LNHDA, CDR2 SQIVND (reference sequence). DNA of the CDR3: TGTGCCAGTGCGGGGGGCCCGGAGACCCAGTACTTC. It translates to CASAGGPETQYF.

This clone is a singleton in its sample. The chain combines TRBV19 with TRBJ2-3; 9 nucleotides line up with TRBD1. Trimming removed 5 bases from V and 1 base from J; junction bases left unmatched: 4. CDR3 size: 15 residues. Germline lookup yields CDR1 LNHDA and CDR2 SQIVND (reference sequence). The CDR3 sequence: CASSLRTGGTDTQYF. The CDR3 DNA sequence: TGTGCCAGTAGTCTCCGGACAGGGGGCACAGATACGCAGTATTTT.

This chain links TRBV20-1 with TRBJ1-2, with D uncertain. Per germline, CDR1 DFQATT and CDR2 SNEGSKA (reference sequence). CDR3 length: 11 amino acids. Trimming cost V 0 bases and J 7 bases, with 6 bases left between them. The CDR3 loop is CSARDWSGYTF. CDR3 nucleotides: TGCAGTGCTAGAGATTGGAGTGGCTACACCTTC.

The chain combines TRBV11-2 with TRBJ2-2; 7 bases agree with TRBD1. From germline, CDR1 is SGHAT and CDR2 FQNNGV. V shed 4 bases and J 1 base; nucleotides not matched to a gene: 6. The CDR3 extends over 16 amino acids. The CDR3 region has the DNA TGTGCCAGCAGCTACACAGGGGTTAGGAACACCGGGGAGCTGTTTTTT. Amino acids: CASSYTGVRNTGELFF.

The chain combines TRBV3-1 (or the pseudogene TRBV3-2) with TRBJ1-5, with TRBD1 identical over 7 bases. The V segment lost 4 bases and the J segment 2 bases; nucleotides outside the gene matches: 2. CDR3 length: 14 amino acids. Looked up from germline, CDR1 is LGHDT and CDR2 is YNNKEL (reference sequence). The CDR3, as DNA: TGTGCCAGCAGCCGACAGGGTGGCAATCAGCCCCAGCATTTT. Translation: CASSRQGGNQPQHF.

The chain combines TRBV7-2 with TRBJ2-5, with 9 bases lining up with TRBD1. Looked up from germline, CDR1 is SGHTA and CDR2 is FQGNSA. This CDR3 is built from 15 residues. With 1 base clipped from V and 5 bases from J, the junction kept 5 bases outside the gene matches. CDR3 coding DNA: TGTGCCAGCAGCTTAGTAACAGGGGGCTCCGAGACCCAGTACTTC. This codes for CASSLVTGGSETQYF.

CDR3 sequence (DNA): TGTGCCAGCAGCCGACTAGGTGCAGATACGCAGTATTTT. Translated, it gives CASSRLGADTQYF. V and J are TRBV13 and TRBJ2-3, with D tentatively TRBD2 (6 bases). The V gene's germline CDR1 is PRHDT and CDR2 FYEKMQ (reference sequence). The V gene lost 5 bases and the J gene lost 4 bases, with 10 bases spanning the gap. CDR3 length: 13 residues.